This TCR beta chain is drawn from a study of blood T cell repertoires in COVID-19. Study in general: Specimens from acute and convalescent COVID-19 originated in the United States, Italy and Spain.

In the source study's methods: Reference gene primers were amplified, and this amplification served to estimate nucleated cell counts. Assay: immunoSEQ multiplex PCR; the TCRdb copy retains only in-frame clones and omits some. That table gives V, J and clone size, and the DNA gave D and trimming. Among some 120,000 clones listed, about 80% were seen once. Material for sequencing was peripheral blood. This receptor was obtained from a woman between 45 and 65 years old with acute or convalescent COVID-19.

CDR3 coding DNA: TGTGCCAGCTCACCACCTACAGGGGGCGCGTCTAATGAAAAACTGTTTTTT. Translated, it gives CASSPPTGGASNEKLFF. J is TRBJ1-4 and V is TRBV18, with 9 bases fitting TRBD1. This CDR3 comprises 17 residues. V was clipped by 0 bases and J by 3 bases; unmatched bases: 5. Germline loops: CDR1 KGHSH, CDR2 LQKENI.